The source of this TCR beta chain is a study of cytomegalovirus exposure and HLA in healthy donors. In the study overall: In a previous analysis, 110 million or so unique TCR beta sequences were found from some 180 million T cells.

In the PCR, 60 Vbeta and 13 Jbeta primers were used. Clones were read by immunoSEQ multiplex PCR, and TCRdb kept only the in-frame ones, dropping some. Recorded for this sample: 220,000 or so clones. Points on this clone: Its antigen is unidentified.

Study-level findings and limits: Investigators reported 164 TCR beta chains as tied to cytomegalovirus. In a later analysis, at a false discovery rate of 0.05, some 17,000 TCR beta sequences were associated with HLA alleles. Most subjects had HLA-A and HLA-B alleles reportedly predicted accurately by TCR beta sequences.

This TCR was recovered from a girl aged 2-10 years in good health and CMV-seropositive. Material for sequencing was PBMCs.

The CDR3 DNA is TGTGCCTGGGGTGGGGGAGTCTACGAGCAGTACTTC. The encoded protein is CAWGGGVYEQYF. This chain connects TRBV30 to TRBJ2-5; perhaps D is TRBD1 or TRBD2 (5 bases each). The better agreement between TRBJ2-7 and the DNA end casts doubt on the J call. This CDR3 spans 12 amino acids. The germline V gene encodes CDR1 GTSNPN and CDR2 SVGIG (reference sequence).